The subject of this entry is one T cell receptor (beta chain). The antigen remains undetermined. These data are taken from a study of vaccination and CD4 T cells after COVID-19. With the Oncomine TCR Beta short-read assay, DNA from cultured CD4+ T cells was sequenced. One entry per CDR3 protein, called by TCRdb with MiXCR from the PCR reads. This sample yields about 4,300 distinct CDR3 sequences, of which around 63% are seen a single time; 31% belongs to the top ten. J lost 5 bases, V lost 0 bases, and 6 bases had no gene match. In germline, CDR1 is SGHNT, CDR2 YYREEE (reference sequence). This CDR3 has 16 residues. As to treatment: roughly 10-day PBMC culture with coronavirus spike peptide pools or control peptides (ViraFEST assay). Gathering of the CD4+ T cells, from the unexposed donor, took place before the COVID-19 pandemic (2011-2018).

Specimen: CD4+ T cells from blood, cultured in vitro. The origin of this receptor is a human donor in good health. This chain uses TRBV5-4 with TRBJ2-2; 8 bases match TRBD2. CDR3 sequence reads: CASSLEAGGGTGELFF. CDR3 in DNA: TGTGCCAGCAGCTTGGAGGCGGGAGGAGGGACCGGGGAGCTGTTTTTT.